The present TCR beta chain was sequenced within a study of beta chain features in type 1 diabetes. Study results and limitations: Patients with Type 1 diabetes showed moderately but significantly shorter TCRB CDR3s in all four CD4+ subsets.

This clone was counted once. Its antigen remains unknown. Post-sort purity exceeded 98% for all sorted populations. Expressed TCRB transcripts were sequenced, since all the RNA that had been isolated was reverse transcribed. Generated by immunoSEQ multiplex PCR, the TCRdb table keeps only in-frame clones and is missing some. The data contain 120,000 or so clones, roughly 17% of them singletons. There are 13 residues in the CDR3. The V and J ends lost 4 bases and 9 bases, in that order; junction bases with no gene match: 5. CDR1 SGHRS and CDR2 YFSETQ come from the germline V gene. The receptor was isolated from a man between 18 and 29 years old with type 1 diabetes. The chain has TRBV5-1 and TRBJ2-1; 9 nucleotides align to TRBD1. The sample was central memory CD4+ T cells from blood. CDR3: CASSNRDRAEQFF. The CDR3 region has the DNA TGCGCCAGCAGCAACCGGGACAGGGCTGAGCAGTTCTTC.